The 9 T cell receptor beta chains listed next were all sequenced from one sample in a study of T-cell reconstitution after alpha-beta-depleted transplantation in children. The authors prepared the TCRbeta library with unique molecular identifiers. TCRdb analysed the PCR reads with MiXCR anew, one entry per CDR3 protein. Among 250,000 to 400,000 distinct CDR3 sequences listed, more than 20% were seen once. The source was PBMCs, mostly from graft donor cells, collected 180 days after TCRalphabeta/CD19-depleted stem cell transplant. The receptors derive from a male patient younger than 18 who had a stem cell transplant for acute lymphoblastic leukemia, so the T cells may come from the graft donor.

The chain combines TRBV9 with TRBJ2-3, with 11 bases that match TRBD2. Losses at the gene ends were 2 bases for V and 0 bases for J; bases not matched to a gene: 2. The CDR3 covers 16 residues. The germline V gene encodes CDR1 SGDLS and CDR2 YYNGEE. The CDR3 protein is CASSVASGRSTDTQYF. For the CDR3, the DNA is TGTGCCAGCAGCGTTGCTAGCGGGAGGAGCACAGATACGCAGTATTTT.

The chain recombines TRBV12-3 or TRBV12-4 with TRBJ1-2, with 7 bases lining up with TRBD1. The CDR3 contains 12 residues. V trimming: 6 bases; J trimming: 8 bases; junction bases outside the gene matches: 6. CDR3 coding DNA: TGTGCCAGCAGCGTGACAGGGAGCGGCTACACCTTC. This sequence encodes CASSVTGSGYTF.

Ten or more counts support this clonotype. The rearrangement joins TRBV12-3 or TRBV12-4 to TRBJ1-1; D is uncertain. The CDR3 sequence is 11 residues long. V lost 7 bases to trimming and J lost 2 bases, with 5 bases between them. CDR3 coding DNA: TGTGCCAGCAAGGGAAACACTGAAGCTTTCTTT. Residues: CASKGNTEAFF.

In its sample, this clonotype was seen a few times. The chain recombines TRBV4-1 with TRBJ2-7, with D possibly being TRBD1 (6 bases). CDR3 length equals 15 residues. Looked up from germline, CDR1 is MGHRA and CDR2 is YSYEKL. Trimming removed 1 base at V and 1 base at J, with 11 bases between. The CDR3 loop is CASSQGLQGSYEQYF. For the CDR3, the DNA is TGCGCCAGCAGCCAAGGGCTCCAGGGGTCCTACGAGCAGTACTTC.

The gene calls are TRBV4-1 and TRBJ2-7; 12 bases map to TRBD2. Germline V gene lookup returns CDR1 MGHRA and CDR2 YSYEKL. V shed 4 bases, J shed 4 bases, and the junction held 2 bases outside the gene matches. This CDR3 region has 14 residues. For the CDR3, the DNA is TGCGCCAGCAGCCCGACTAGCGGGAGATACGAGCAGTACTTC. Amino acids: CASSPTSGRYEQYF.

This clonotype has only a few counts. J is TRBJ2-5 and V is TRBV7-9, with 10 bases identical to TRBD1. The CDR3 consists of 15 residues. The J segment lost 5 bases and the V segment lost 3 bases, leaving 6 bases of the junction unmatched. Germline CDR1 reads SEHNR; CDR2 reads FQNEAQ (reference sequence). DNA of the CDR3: TGTGCCAGCAGCTTCCGGGACAGGGGTTGGGAGACCCAGTACTTC. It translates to CASSFRDRGWETQYF.

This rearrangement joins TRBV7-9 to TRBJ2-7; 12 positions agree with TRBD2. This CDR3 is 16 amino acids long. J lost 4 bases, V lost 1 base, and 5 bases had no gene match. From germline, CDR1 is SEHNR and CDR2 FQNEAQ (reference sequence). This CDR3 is CASSLETSGRSYEQYF. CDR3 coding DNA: TGTGCCAGCAGCTTAGAGACTAGCGGGAGAAGTTACGAGCAGTACTTC.

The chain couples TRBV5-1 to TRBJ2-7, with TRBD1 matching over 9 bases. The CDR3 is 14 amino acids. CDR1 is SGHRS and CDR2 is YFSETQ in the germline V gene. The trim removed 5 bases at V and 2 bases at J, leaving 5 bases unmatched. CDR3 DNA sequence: TGCGCCAGCAGACCGGGACAGGGTCCCTACGAGCAGTACTTC. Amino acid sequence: CASRPGQGPYEQYF.

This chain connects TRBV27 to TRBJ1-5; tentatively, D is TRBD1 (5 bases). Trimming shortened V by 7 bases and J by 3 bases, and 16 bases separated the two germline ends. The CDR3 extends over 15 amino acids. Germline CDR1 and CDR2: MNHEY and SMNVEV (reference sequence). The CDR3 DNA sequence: TGTGCCAGCACCAAAGGGCGGGGCCTCAATCAGCCCCAGCATTTT. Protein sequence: CASTKGRGLNQPQHF.